The 27 T cell receptor beta chains below all came from one sample that was sequenced in a study of CD8+CD57+ T cells in acquired aplastic anemia. By flow cytometry, patients selected for sequencing had shown an expansion of CD8+CD57+ cells. Genomic DNA acted as the template from which TCR beta VDJ combination and CDR3 sequence profiling were carried out. TCRdb processed the reads anew with MiXCR; each CDR3 protein has one entry. The sample has about 150,000 distinct CDR3 sequences, roughly 50% seen once; the top ten hold 3.2%. Source material: sorted CD4+, CD8+, or CD8+CD57+ T cells (not recorded which) from PBMCs. The receptors were gathered from a human donor with aplastic anemia.

This clonotype appeared many times. The gene calls are TRBV7-2 and TRBJ1-5, with a weak D call TRBD1 (6 bases). The CDR3 loop spans 15 amino acids. V was cut by 1 base and J by 1 base, with 8 bases left in between. Germline loops: CDR1 SGHTA, CDR2 FQGNSA. CDR3 sequence (DNA): TGTGCCAGCAGCTTAGTGGGGACAAGCAATCAGCCCCAGCATTTT. This sequence encodes CASSLVGTSNQPQHF.

This clonotype showed up many times. V usage is TRBV7-9 and J usage is TRBJ1-2; 9 bases are shared with TRBD1. J was trimmed by 4 bases and V by 3 bases; bases with no gene match: 3. CDR3 length: 14 residues. Germline V gene sequence: CDR1 SEHNR, CDR2 FQNEAQ (reference sequence). In DNA form, the CDR3 reads TGTGCCAGCAGCTTGGACAGGGGATCCTATGGCTACACCTTC. This translates into CASSLDRGSYGYTF. The full variable domain, with the rest looked up from reference TRBV7-9 and TRBJ1-2, is DTGVSQNPRHKITKRGQNVTFRCDPISEHNRLYWYRQTLGQGPEFLTYFQNEAQLEKSRLLSDRFSAERPKGSFSTLEIQRTEQGDSAMYLCASSLDRGSYGYTFGSGTRLTVV.

This clonotype occurred many times. The chain employs TRBV4-2 and TRBJ2-3; either TRBD1 or TRBD2 may supply D (5 bases each). CDR1 and CDR2 (germline): LGHNA, YNFKEQ. Deletions cut 0 bases from V and 4 bases from J, with 11 bases between. The CDR3 runs to 15 residues. The CDR3 sequence: CASSQDGRESDTQYF. The CDR3 nucleotides read TGTGCCAGCAGCCAAGACGGCAGGGAGTCAGATACGCAGTATTTT.

The chain combines TRBV10-2 with TRBJ2-7; 9 bases map to TRBD2. Trimming at V came to 4 bases and at J to 2 bases, leaving 6 bases not matched to a gene. Germline assignment: CDR1 WSHSY and CDR2 SAAADI. The CDR3 covers 15 residues. The CDR3 nucleotides are TGCGCCAGCAGTGTTTTAGCGGGGGCCGCCTACGAGCAGTACTTC. It yields the protein CASSVLAGAAYEQYF.

The J gene is TRBJ1-2, the V gene TRBV9; no reliable D call. This CDR3 is built from 11 residues. V lost 4 bases and J lost 4, with 5 bases in between. The V gene's germline CDR1 is SGDLS and CDR2 YYNGEE. CDR3: CASSPSYGYTF. The DNA of the CDR3 is TGTGCCAGCAGCCCCTCCTATGGCTACACCTTC. The whole variable domain, filled in from reference TRBV9 and TRBJ1-2, reads DSGVTQTPKHLITATGQRVTLRCSPRSGDLSVYWYQQSLDQGLQFLIQYYNGEERAKGNILERFSAQQFPDLHSELNLSSLELGDSALYFCASSPSYGYTFGSGTRLTVV.

A word on this clonotype: Sequence at one end of the junction differs from germline and may be a read error. This rearrangement joins TRBV7-7 to TRBJ2-5; TRBD2 aligns across 16 bases. CDR1 and CDR2 from the germline V gene are SSHAT and FNYEAQ (reference sequence). The CDR3 has 16 amino acids. The CDR3 here is CASSRGLAGGQETQYF. The CDR3 nucleotides read TGTGCTAGCAGCCGGGGACTAGCGGGGGGGCAAGAGACCCAGTACTTC.

With regard to this clonotype: One end of the junction is discordant with germline, which a read error may explain. The chain couples TRBV30 to TRBJ1-1; D is undetermined. The CDR3 contains 13 residues. Germline values: CDR1 GTSNPN, CDR2 SVGIG (reference sequence). The CDR3 loop reads CARSLVQNTEAFF. As DNA, the CDR3 is TGTGCCCGGAGTTTGGTACAGAACACTGAAGCTTTCTTT.

In this sample, this clonotype turned up many times. This chain connects TRBV19 to TRBJ2-5, with D tentatively TRBD2 (6 bases). The CDR3 is made up of 13 amino acids. The germline V gene has CDR1 LNHDA and CDR2 SQIVND (reference sequence). The V gene lost 3 bases and the J gene lost 5 bases, with 10 bases spanning the gap. The DNA for the CDR3 is TGTGCCAGTAGTATGGGGGGATTGGAGACCCAGTACTTC. As protein: CASSMGGLETQYF.

CDR3 nucleotide sequence: TGTGCCAGCAGGCCTACTAGCGGGGGGGCCTTGGATACGCAGTATTTT. Protein sequence: CASRPTSGGALDTQYF. The gene calls are TRBV9 and TRBJ2-3; 13 positions agree with TRBD2. Germline CDR1 and CDR2: SGDLS and YYNGEE. CDR3 size: 16 residues. The V segment lost 5 bases and the J segment 6 bases; nucleotides outside the gene matches: 9.

This clonotype was seen ten or more times. The gene calls are TRBV6-1 and TRBJ1-5, with TRBD1 identical over 9 bases. The V and J ends lost 3 bases and 4 bases, in that order; junction bases with no gene match: 4. Germline lookup yields CDR1 MNHNS and CDR2 SASEGT. The CDR3 spans 15 residues. The chain's CDR3 is CASSEGQGGNQPQHF. Written as DNA, the CDR3 is TGTGCCAGCAGTGAGGGACAGGGTGGGAATCAGCCCCAGCATTTT.

In regard to this clonotype: A read error may explain this, as a much larger clone is one base away. This chain uses TRBV9 with TRBJ2-1; 8 bases map to TRBD2. The CDR3 extends over 16 amino acids. Germline CDR1 is SGDLS and CDR2 is YYNGEE. The V segment lost 2 bases and the J segment 9 bases; nucleotides outside the gene matches: 13. The CDR3 DNA follows: TGTGCCAGCAGCGTCCTAACGGGGGGGCATTTGGGTGAGCAGTTCTTC. It yields the protein CASSVLTGGHLGEQFF.

This clonotype was detected many times. The V call is TRBV4-2, the J call TRBJ1-2, with D possibly matching TRBD1 (5 bases). Germline V gene lookup returns CDR1 LGHNA and CDR2 YNFKEQ. V was trimmed by 0 bases and J by 3 bases, leaving 11 bases between them. The CDR3 covers 15 residues. The CDR3 DNA reads as TGTGCCAGCAGCCAAGATAGGGGCAGGGACTATGGCTACACCTTC. Encoded protein: CASSQDRGRDYGYTF.

This clonotype was recorded at least ten times. The J gene is TRBJ1-4, the V gene TRBV7-2; D unresolved. The CDR3 is 13 amino acids. Germline lookup yields CDR1 SGHTA and CDR2 FQGNSA. V gave up 0 bases and J gave up 7 bases, with 6 bases separating them. CDR3 bases: TGTGCCAGCAGCTTAGCGGCCCTTGAAAAACTGTTTTTT. Translated: CASSLAALEKLFF.

This clonotype was seen at least ten times. In DNA form, the CDR3 reads TGTGCCAGCAGCACCGTTTGGGGGAAACAGTACGAGCAGTACTTC. Translated: CASSTVWGKQYEQYF. The J gene is TRBJ2-7, the V gene TRBV2; perhaps D is TRBD1 or TRBD2 (5 bases each). Trimming left V 6 bases short and J 4 bases short, with 19 bases between. The germline gives CDR1 SNHLY, CDR2 FYNNEI. The CDR3 is 15 residues long.

The V call is TRBV10-3, the J call TRBJ2-7; D uncertain. V was cut by 5 bases and J by 6 bases, with 17 bases left in between. Germline CDR1 is ENHRY and CDR2 is SYGVKD. The CDR3 is made up of 14 amino acids. DNA for the CDR3: TGTGCCATCAGTTCCACCGGATTTTCTTTCGAGCAGTACTTC. Translation gives CAISSTGFSFEQYF.

For this clonotype: A much larger clone lies a single base off, so this may be a read error. This sequence joins TRBV6-1 and TRBJ1-6; D unresolved. CDR3 length equals 17 residues. CDR1 and CDR2 from the germline V gene are MNHNS and SASEGT. The CDR3 is CASTYHRPGVQNSPPHF. CDR3 DNA: TGTGCCAGCACCTATCACCGCCCTGGGGTACAGAATTCACCCCCCCACTTT.

This clonotype appeared a few times. It may be a read error: a sequence one base away is much more abundant. The gene calls are TRBV19 and TRBJ2-1; D possibly corresponds to TRBD1 (6 bases). CDR1 and CDR2 from the germline V gene are LNHDA and SQIVND (reference sequence). The CDR3 runs 17 residues. V was pared by 7 bases and J by 9 bases, with 28 bases between. The CDR3 loop is CASTLANRAMGSTEQFF. DNA of the CDR3: TGTGCCAGTACCCTCGCAAACAGGGCGATGGGGTCGACTGAGCAGTTCTTC. The variable domain in full, with the rest retrieved from reference TRBV19 and TRBJ2-1, is DGGITQSPKYLFRKEGQNVTLSCEQNLNHDAMYWYRQDPGQGLRLIYYSQIVNDFQKGDIAEGYSVSREKKESFPLTVTSAQKNPTAFYLCASTLANRAMGSTEQFFGPGTRLTVL.

The CDR3 nucleotides read TGTGCCAGTAATGGCAGGTTCAACACCGGGGAGCTGTTTTTT. Protein: CASNGRFNTGELFF. The chain carries TRBV19 and TRBJ2-2, with D hard to call. This CDR3 has 14 amino acids. V lost 7 bases and J 2 bases, leaving 11 bases between the germline ends. Germline V gene lookup returns CDR1 LNHDA and CDR2 SQIVND (reference sequence). The variable domain in full, with the rest retrieved from reference TRBV19 and TRBJ2-2, is DGGITQSPKYLFRKEGQNVTLSCEQNLNHDAMYWYRQDPGQGLRLIYYSQIVNDFQKGDIAEGYSVSREKKESFPLTVTSAQKNPTAFYLCASNGRFNTGELFFGEGSRLTVL.

V usage is TRBV7-3 and J usage is TRBJ2-3; 12 bases line up with TRBD2. The CDR3 is 15 amino acids. With 5 bases clipped from V and 6 bases from J, the junction kept 6 bases outside the gene matches. Germline loops: CDR1 SGHTA, CDR2 FQGTGA. CDR3 nucleotides: TGTGCCAGCAGCCGACGGACTAGCGGGACTGATACGCAGTATTTT. As protein: CASSRRTSGTDTQYF.

This clonotype occurred once. The genes are TRBV19 and TRBJ2-5; 7 positions agree with TRBD1. The CDR3 loop spans 14 amino acids. V lost 1 base and J lost 5; bases outside the gene matches: 4. Germline CDR1 LNHDA, CDR2 SQIVND (reference sequence). The CDR3 spells CASSIARGQETQYF. Here the CDR3 DNA reads TGTGCCAGTAGTATAGCTAGGGGGCAGGAGACCCAGTACTTC.

This clonotype was detected ten times or more. V and J are TRBV7-9 and TRBJ1-5; no reliable D call. The germline V and J ends were trimmed by 4 bases and 7 bases, with 14 bases remaining between them. The germline CDR1 and CDR2 sequences are SEHNR and FQNEAQ (reference sequence). The CDR3 loop spans 14 amino acids. CDR3: CASSSDESRQPQHF. The CDR3, as DNA: TGTGCCAGCAGCTCCGACGAAAGTAGGCAGCCCCAGCATTTT.

The V call is TRBV10-3, the J call TRBJ1-3; weak D call: TRBD1 (5 bases). Germline assignment: CDR1 ENHRY and CDR2 SYGVKD. Trimming left V 3 bases short and J 2 bases short, with 8 bases between. The CDR3 covers 14 residues. The CDR3 DNA sequence: TGTGCCATCAGTGAAAGGGGTACTGGAAACACCATATATTTT. It codes for CAISERGTGNTIYF.

The rearrangement joins TRBV7-9 to TRBJ2-5; no reliable D call. Germline V gene data show CDR1 as SEHNR and CDR2 as FQNEAQ (reference sequence). This CDR3 has 13 amino acids. The V end lost 4 bases, the J end lost 1 base, and 7 bases lay between the germline ends. CDR3 loop: CASSSPPQETQYF. The DNA for the CDR3 is TGTGCCAGCAGCTCCCCACCCCAAGAGACCCAGTACTTC.

V usage is TRBV25-1 and J usage is TRBJ2-5, with 7 nucleotides matching TRBD1. Trimming took 3 bases from V and 5 from J; bases not matched to a gene: 9. The CDR3 has 15 amino acids. Germline loops: CDR1 MGHDK, CDR2 SYGVNS. This chain's CDR3 is CASSDIGGLIETQYF. The CDR3 DNA is TGTGCCAGCAGTGACATAGGGGGCTTAATTGAGACCCAGTACTTC.

The chain couples TRBV11-3 to TRBJ2-7, with 9 bases lining up with TRBD1. V was clipped by 5 bases and J by 8 bases; unmatched bases: 4. Germline V gene lookup returns CDR1 SGHNT and CDR2 YENEEA. CDR3 length: 12 amino acids. The CDR3 coding sequence is TGTGCCAGCAGCCACAGGGGGCCAAAGCAGTACTTC. This codes for CASSHRGPKQYF.

The J gene is TRBJ1-4, the V gene TRBV29-1; 10 positions agree with TRBD1. Germline V gene sequence: CDR1 SQVTM, CDR2 ANQGSEA. The CDR3 covers 13 residues. Unmatched junction bases numbered 5, after V lost 6 bases and J lost 7 bases. CDR3 residues: CSVETGGSEKLFF. The CDR3 nucleotides are TGCAGCGTCGAGACAGGGGGCAGTGAAAAACTGTTTTTT.

This clonotype was counted only a few times. The V gene is TRBV15, the J gene TRBJ2-6; D is undetermined. Germline-derived CDR1 and CDR2 are LNHNV and YYDKDF (reference sequence). The CDR3 consists of 14 residues. V was cut by 3 bases and J by 1 base, with 4 bases left in between. CDR3 DNA: TGTGCCACCAGCAGGACGTCTGGGGCCAACGTCCTGACTTTC. It yields the protein CATSRTSGANVLTF.